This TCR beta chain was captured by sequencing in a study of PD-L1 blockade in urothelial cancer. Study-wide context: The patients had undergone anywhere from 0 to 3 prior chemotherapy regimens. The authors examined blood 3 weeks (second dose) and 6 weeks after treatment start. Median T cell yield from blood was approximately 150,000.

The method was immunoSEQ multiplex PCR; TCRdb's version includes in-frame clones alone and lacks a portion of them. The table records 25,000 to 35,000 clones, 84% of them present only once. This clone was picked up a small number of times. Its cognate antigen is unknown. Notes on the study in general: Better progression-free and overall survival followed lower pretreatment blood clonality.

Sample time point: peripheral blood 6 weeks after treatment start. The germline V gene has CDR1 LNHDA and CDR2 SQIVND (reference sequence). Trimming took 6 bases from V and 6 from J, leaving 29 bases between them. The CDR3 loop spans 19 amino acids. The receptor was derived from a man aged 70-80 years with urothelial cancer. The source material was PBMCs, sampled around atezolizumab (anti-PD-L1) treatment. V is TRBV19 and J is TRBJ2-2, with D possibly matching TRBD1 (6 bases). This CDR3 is CASSKRGQTLTFGAGELFF. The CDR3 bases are TGTGCCAGTAGCAAAAGGGGACAAACACTTACCTTTGGGGCCGGGGAGCTGTTTTTT.